This T cell receptor beta chain was identified during a study of spatial heterogeneity in lung cancer. Study summary: In cases with available follow-up PBMC samples, these were sequenced at a median of about two years after resection. Raw reads showed each unique TCR and UMI combination turning up more than ten times on average.

V lost 7 bases and J lost 3; bases outside the gene matches: 5. This CDR3 spans 13 amino acids. Germline CDR1 is SGHDT and CDR2 is YYEEEE. Study-wide findings and caveats: Ubiquitous expanded tumor TCRs surfaced in blood more at resection than they did at follow-up.

This clonotype was picked up a small number of times. Its matching antigen is unknown. This sample's time point: blood at routine non-recurrence follow-up after resection. Material for sequencing was whole RNA from tumor, nontumor lung or frozen PBMC, left unsorted. Individually, TCR cDNA molecules were each labelled with a unique molecular identifier. Each CDR3 protein is one row after TCRdb ran MiXCR on the 5' RACE reads. The sample has 50,000 to 60,000 distinct CDR3 sequences, 6% to 8.5% seen once; the top ten hold roughly 35%. The sequences come from PBMCs, collected at follow-up. The V and J genes are TRBV5-6 and TRBJ2-7, with 9 bases fitting TRBD1. This clonotype was sampled from a female donor with early-stage non-small cell lung cancer. The CDR3 here is CASRDRDDYEQYF. CDR3 nucleotides: TGTGCCAGCCGGGACAGGGATGACTACGAGCAGTACTTC. The full variable domain, completed using reference TRBV5-6 and TRBJ2-7, is DAGVTQSPTHLIKTRGQQVTLRCSPKSGHDTVSWYQQALGQGPQFIFQYYEEEERQRGNFPDRFSGHQFPNYSSELNVNALLLGDSALYLCASRDRDDYEQYFGPGTRLTVT.